A selection of T cell receptor beta chains follows, all from one sample in a study. Each CDR3 protein gets one entry after TCRdb re-called the 5' RACE reads with MiXCR. The data show about 54,000 distinct CDR3 sequences, about a sixth seen once. What was sequenced was naive CD4+ T cells sorted from blood. The receptors here all came from a female donor with breast cancer. The CDR3 runs from the conserved cysteine through the conserved F or W. A D gene is named only where the DNA matches it firmly.

v_call d_call cdr3_aa
TRBV4-3 TRBD1 CASSPRDKGAGYTF
TRBV5-4 . CASSTRPGATYEQYF
TRBV2 . CASRAGSPGETQYF
TRBV29-1 . CSVLRGRAGANVLTF
TRBV2 TRBD1 CASRLTGEYEQYF
TRBV9 TRBD2 CASSGLARYNEQFF
TRBV5-1 TRBD1 CASSSMRDRGRDEQFF
TRBV2 TRBD1 CASTAGTGGYNEQLF
TRBV4-2 . CASSQGQDYEQYF
TRBV4-2 . CASRGVSSYEQYF
TRBV6-2/TRBV6-3 . CATSRQGPTLDTQYF
TRBV6-1 . CASSEAPGGRNTEAFF
TRBV19 . CARSIRPGRSPLHF
TRBV5-1 . CASSLGSQETQYF
TRBV15 . CATSSSATVRSYTF
TRBV6-4 TRBD2 CASSAGTSGDNEQFF
TRBV11-3 . CASQQGEGYEQYF
TRBV10-1 . CASSELLAAEQFF
TRBV6-5 TRBD2 CASRGGRETDTQYF
TRBV7-3 . CASSPNRDITNYGYTF
TRBV7-9 TRBD1 CASSLGNVRGRSMNTEAFF
TRBV7-2 . CASSSGKHKQYF
TRBV12-3/TRBV12-4 . CASSPHGRREKLFF
TRBV9 . CASSVEAENIQYF
TRBV29-1 TRBD1 CSVAGGGNQPQHF
TRBV29-1 . CSVEGQGGNEQYF
TRBV6-5 TRBD1 CASSDRAAQYF
TRBV13 . CASSLGLANTEAFF
TRBV20-1 . CSAGRGNEGADTQYF
TRBV7-2 . CASSTTGDSGNTIYF
TRBV5-5 . CASSPTPTGNYEQFF
TRBV7-3 . CASSPTSAGQYNEQFF
TRBV5-1 . CASSPLSSTTAELFF
TRBV7-2 . CASSRTYEQCF
TRBV5-1 . CASSFDVLRDTQYF
TRBV20-1 . CSARDRAYSGNTIYF
TRBV6-5 . CASSSFYEQYF
TRBV5-1 . CASSLVAANYGYTF
TRBV5-1 TRBD1 CARWDSSYEQYF
TRBV4-1 TRBD1 CASSQPDRVSPLHF
TRBV7-7 . CASSLDRSADTQYF
TRBV18 . CASSPGAQETQYF
TRBV20-1 TRBD1 CSATGTENTEAFF
TRBV28 TRBD2 CASGTSSYNEQFF
TRBV24-1 TRBD1 CATSDSRTGGPNNYGYTF
TRBV7-2 TRBD2 CASSLRTSGSIRNEQFF
TRBV5-1 . CASSLEGDIQYF